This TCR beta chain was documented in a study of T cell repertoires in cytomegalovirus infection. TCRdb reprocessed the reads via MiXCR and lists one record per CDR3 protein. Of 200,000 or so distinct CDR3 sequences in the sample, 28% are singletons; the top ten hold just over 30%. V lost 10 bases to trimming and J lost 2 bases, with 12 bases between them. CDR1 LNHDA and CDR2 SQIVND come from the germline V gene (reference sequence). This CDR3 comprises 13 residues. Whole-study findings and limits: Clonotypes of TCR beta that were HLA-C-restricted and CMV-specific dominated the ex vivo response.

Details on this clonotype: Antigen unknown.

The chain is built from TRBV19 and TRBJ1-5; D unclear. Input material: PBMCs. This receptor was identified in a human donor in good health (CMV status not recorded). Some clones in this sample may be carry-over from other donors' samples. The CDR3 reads CAISAGGNQPQHF. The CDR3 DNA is TGTGCCATTAGCGCGGGAGGCAATCAGCCCCAGCATTTT.